Each of the 9 T cell receptor beta chains below was sequenced from the same sample in a study of identical twins. TCRdb re-analysed the 5' RACE reads in MiXCR, keeping a single row per CDR3 protein. The sample has about 900,000 distinct CDR3 sequences, 9% to 15% seen once. These data were also filed under a second study, of yellow fever vaccine responses in identical twins.

Sequenced input: PBMCs. These TCRs come from a woman between 18 and 29 years old in good health.

This chain uses TRBV28 with TRBJ2-7; TRBD2 is a possible D gene (6 bases). The germline CDR1 and CDR2 sequences are MDHEN and SYDVKM. Deletions cut 5 bases from V and 2 bases from J, with 13 bases between. The CDR3 is 14 residues long. CDR3 nucleotide sequence: TGTGCCAGCAGTACCCCCCGGGAGACCTACGAGCAGTACTTC. Protein sequence: CASSTPRETYEQYF. The variable domain in full, completed from reference TRBV28 and TRBJ2-7, reads DVKVTQSSRYLVKRTGEKVFLECVQDMDHENMFWYRQDPGLGLRLIYFSYDVKMKEKGDIPEGYSVSREKKERFSLILESASTNQTSMYLCASSTPRETYEQYFGPGTRLTVT.

The genes are TRBV4-1 and TRBJ1-2; TRBD1 is a possible D gene (6 bases). Trimming left V 6 bases short and J 6 bases short, with 17 bases between. In germline, CDR1 is MGHRA, CDR2 YSYEKL. CDR3 length: 14 residues. The DNA for the CDR3 is TGCGCCAGCAGACCCACAGGGCGCCTGGATGGCTACACCTTC. This gives the protein CASRPTGRLDGYTF.

This clonotype appeared a few times. The chain has TRBV20-1 and TRBJ2-3; D is possibly TRBD1 (5 bases). CDR3 length equals 15 residues. CDR1 is DFQATT and CDR2 is SNEGSKA in the germline V gene (reference sequence). Trimming shortened V by 1 base and J by 0 bases, and 11 bases separated the two germline ends. Here the CDR3 DNA reads TGCAGTGCTAGAGGATACAGGCCCAGCACAGATACGCAGTATTTT. It encodes CSARGYRPSTDTQYF.

Ten or more counts support this clonotype. The chain recombines TRBV12-3 or TRBV12-4 with TRBJ2-3; 12 bases are a match to TRBD2. After removal of 6 bases from V and 4 bases from J, the junction contained 5 bases not matched to a gene. This CDR3 is built from 15 residues. This CDR3 is CASRRTSGAPDTQYF. As DNA, the CDR3 is TGTGCCAGCAGACGGACTAGCGGGGCCCCAGATACGCAGTATTTT.

This clonotype was recorded at least ten times. The genes are TRBV5-1 and TRBJ2-3, with D possibly called TRBD1 or TRBD2 (5 bases each). The CDR3 loop spans 14 amino acids. The V gene's germline CDR1 is SGHRS and CDR2 YFSETQ. The germline V and J ends were trimmed by 2 bases and 0 bases, with 7 bases remaining between them. The CDR3 DNA follows: TGCGCCAGCAGCTTCCGGGACAGCACAGATACGCAGTATTTT. Protein product: CASSFRDSTDTQYF.

This clonotype appeared a few times. This chain links TRBV6-5 with TRBJ1-4, with D perhaps TRBD1 (5 bases). Germline CDR1 and CDR2: MNHEY and SVGAGI. V lost 0 bases to trimming and J lost 10 bases, with 18 bases between them. The CDR3 covers 16 residues. The DNA of the CDR3 is TGTGCCAGCAGTTACTCAGGGACTGCCTCTTACGGAAAACTGTTTTTT. Translating gives CASSYSGTASYGKLFF.

This clonotype was detected a few times. The rearrangement joins TRBV6-5 to TRBJ1-1; D remains ambiguous. CDR1 is MNHEY and CDR2 is SVGAGI in the germline V gene. This CDR3 spans 15 amino acids. Trimming took off 0 bases at V and 8 bases at J, with 16 bases between the two ends. CDR3 nucleotides: TGTGCCAGCAGTTACTCGGAGGGATTCTCAACGGAAGCTTTCTTT. Translating gives CASSYSEGFSTEAFF.

The chain employs TRBV5-1 and TRBJ1-2, with D hard to call. The CDR3 runs 13 residues. Germline V lookup: CDR1 SGHRS, CDR2 YFSETQ. V lost 3 bases and J lost 7, with 13 bases in between. DNA for the CDR3: TGCGCCAGCAGCTACCTTGGGTACGGTGGCTACACCTTC. It is translated as CASSYLGYGGYTF. The entire variable domain, with the rest obtained from reference TRBV5-1 and TRBJ1-2, is as follows: KAGVTQTPRYLIKTRGQQVTLSCSPISGHRSVSWYQQTPGQGLQFLFEYFSETQRNKGNFPGRFSGRQFSNSRSEMNVSTLELGDSALYLCASSYLGYGGYTFGSGTRLTVV.

In this sample, this clonotype turned up a few times. This chain connects TRBV5-1 to TRBJ2-5; D remains ambiguous. The germline V and J ends were trimmed by 3 bases and 3 bases, with 12 bases remaining between them. This CDR3 spans 14 amino acids. Germline V CDR1 and CDR2: SGHRS, YFSETQ. The CDR3: CASSYGPNKETQYF. The CDR3 DNA follows: TGCGCCAGCAGCTACGGACCCAACAAAGAGACCCAGTACTTC.